The table lists the clone carrying this TCR beta chain with a few counts. The data stem from a study of beta chain features in type 1 diabetes. The overall study: Cell yields, gender and age were similar in healthy donors and patients.

Germline V CDR1 and CDR2: MNHNS, SASEGT. The CDR3 is made up of 13 amino acids. The V and J ends lost 7 bases and 5 bases respectively, with 14 bases between them. Expressed TCRB transcripts got sequenced, as all isolated RNA was reverse transcribed. Using immunoSEQ multiplex PCR, the repertoire was profiled, and TCRdb retains in-frame clones only, with some absent. The table shows about 900,000 clones, with about 17% occurring only once. The sequenced sample consisted of naive CD4+ T cells from blood. V and J are TRBV6-1 and TRBJ2-5, with D unresolved. The source of this sequence is a young woman in good health. The CDR3, as DNA: TGTGCCAGCAAACACGGCGGCATGGAGACCCAGTACTTC. This gives the protein CASKHGGMETQYF.